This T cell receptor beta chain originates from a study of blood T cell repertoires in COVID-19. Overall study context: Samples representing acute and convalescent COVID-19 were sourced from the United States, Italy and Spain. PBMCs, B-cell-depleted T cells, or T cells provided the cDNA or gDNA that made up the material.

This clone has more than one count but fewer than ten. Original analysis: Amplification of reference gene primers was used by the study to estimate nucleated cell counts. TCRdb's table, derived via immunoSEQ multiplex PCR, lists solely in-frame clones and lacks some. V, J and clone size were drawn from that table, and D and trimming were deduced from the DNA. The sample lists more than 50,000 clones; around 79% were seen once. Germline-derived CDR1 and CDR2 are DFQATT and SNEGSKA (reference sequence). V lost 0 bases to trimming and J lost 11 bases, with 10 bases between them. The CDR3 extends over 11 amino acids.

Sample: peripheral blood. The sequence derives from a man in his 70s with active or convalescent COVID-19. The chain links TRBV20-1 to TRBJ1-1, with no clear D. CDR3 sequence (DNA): TGCAGTGCTAGAGACAACCTAGTGGCTTTCTTT. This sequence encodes CSARDNLVAFF.